Shown below are 2 T cell receptor beta chains from a single sample sequenced in a study of OX40 agonist ivuxolimab in advanced cancers. Profiled with immunoSEQ multiplex PCR; TCRdb holds only in-frame clones, not every one. The sample contains fewer than 50,000 clones, approximately 82% of which appear only once. Sequencing was performed on CD4+ or CD8+ T cells sorted from blood, taken in a trial of the OX40 agonist ivuxolimab. The receptor set was obtained from an adult with an advanced solid tumor such as melanoma, head and neck, liver or kidney cancer.

V usage is TRBV5-1 and J usage is TRBJ2-1, with TRBD2 matching 10 bases. This CDR3 spans 17 amino acids. CDR1 SGHRS and CDR2 YFSETQ come from the germline V gene. The ends lost 4 bases at V and 4 bases at J; junction bases unmatched: 11. The CDR3 coding sequence is TGCGCCAGCAGCCCTGCCCGTACTAGCGGGAATTACAATGAGCAGTTCTTC. Translated, it gives CASSPARTSGNYNEQFF.

The gene calls are TRBV7-9 and TRBJ1-3; D uncertain. CDR3 size: 15 residues. Germline V gene sequence: CDR1 SEHNR, CDR2 FQNEAQ (reference sequence). V lost 5 bases and J 4 bases, leaving 15 bases between the germline ends. In DNA form, the CDR3 reads TGTGCCAGCAGCCCCCCGATGCGGGAAGGAAACACCATATATTTT. Translation: CASSPPMREGNTIYF.